Given below is one TCR beta chain in context. The record originates from a study of OX40 agonist ivuxolimab in advanced cancers. Turning to the study itself: The dose of intravenous ivuxolimab that patients received every 2 weeks ranged from 0.01 to 10 mg/kg.

This CDR3 is built from 15 residues. With 4 bases removed from V and 0 bases from J, the gap between germline ends came to 8 bases. The V gene's germline CDR1 is SGDLS and CDR2 YYNGEE. Sequenced by immunoSEQ multiplex PCR; TCRdb stores in-frame clones only, minus some. The data contain some 46,000 clones, around 90% of them singletons. The sequence was obtained from an adult with an advanced solid tumor such as melanoma, head and neck, liver or kidney cancer. The sample in question was CD4+ or CD8+ T cells sorted from blood, obtained in a trial of the OX40 agonist ivuxolimab. The rearrangement uses TRBV9 and TRBJ2-6, with D perhaps TRBD1 (5 bases). CDR3 in DNA: TGTGCCAGCAGCCATACAGGCTCTGGGGCCAACGTCCTGACTTTC. Its translation: CASSHTGSGANVLTF.